This T cell receptor (beta chain) was captured by sequencing in a study of shared clonotypes between healthy human individuals. CDR3 length: 16 residues. The J segment lost 0 bases and the V segment lost 4 bases, leaving 5 bases of the junction unmatched. Germline assignment: CDR1 LNHDA and CDR2 SQIVND (reference sequence). Naive CD45RA+ and memory CD45RA-negative subsets were split from CD4+ cells. Only in-frame clones appear in the TCRdb table, and some are missing; sequencing was by immunoSEQ multiplex PCR. Of under 1,100,000 clones listed, around 74% are singletons. The chain combines TRBV19 with TRBJ2-3, with TRBD2 identical over 9 bases. The clonotype was recovered from a young man in good health. The source material was memory CD4+ T cells sorted from blood. Subset given: CD45RA-negative fraction. The CDR3 is CASSKKRGASTDTQYF. The CDR3 nucleotides are TGTGCCAGTAGTAAAAAGCGGGGGGCGAGCACAGATACGCAGTATTTT.